This passage covers 4 T cell receptor beta chains from one sample sequenced in a study of T cell repertoires in cytomegalovirus infection. TCRdb re-derived calls from the reads in MiXCR, one entry per CDR3 protein. This table has some 600,000 distinct CDR3 sequences, roughly a quarter appearing once. The sample comprised CD8+ T cells from PBMCs. All receptors come from a human donor in good health (CMV status not recorded). Some clones in this sample may be carry-over from other donors' samples.

This clonotype was found many times. V is TRBV7-3 and J is TRBJ2-2; no definite D call. V was cut by 0 bases and J by 5 bases, with 10 bases left in between. The length of the CDR3 is 15 residues. Germline CDR1 reads SGHTA; CDR2 reads FQGTGA. CDR3 nucleotides: TGTGCCAGCAGCTTAACGCCAGATTTTACCGGGGAGCTGTTTTTT. This gives the protein CASSLTPDFTGELFF. Supplemented by reference TRBV7-3 and TRBJ2-2, the full variable domain reads GAGVSQTPSNKVTEKGKYVELRCDPISGHTALYWYRQSLGQGPEFLIYFQGTGAADDSGLPNDRFFAVRPEGSVSTLKIQRTERGDSAVYLCASSLTPDFTGELFFGEGSRLTVL.

This clonotype has a count of ten or more. The chain combines TRBV7-8 with TRBJ2-1, with TRBD2 as a possible D gene (6 bases). Germline V gives CDR1 SGHVS, CDR2 FQNEAQ. The length of the CDR3 is 16 residues. V shed 6 bases and J shed 4 bases, with 19 bases lying between them. The CDR3 sequence is CASRHRRERAYNEQFF. CDR3 sequence (DNA): TGTGCCAGCAGACACCGACGGGAGCGAGCTTACAATGAGCAGTTCTTC.

The genes are TRBV11-2 and TRBJ1-1; the match to TRBD1 covers 8 bases. Germline CDR1 is SGHAT and CDR2 is FQNNGV. The CDR3 has 15 amino acids. J gave up 0 bases and V 5 bases, and 5 bases lay outside the gene matches. CDR3 amino acids: CASSAWTGMNTEAFF. The CDR3 region has the DNA TGTGCCAGCAGCGCTTGGACAGGGATGAACACTGAAGCTTTCTTT.

The chain uses TRBV29-1 and TRBJ2-3; 10 bases are shared with TRBD1. Looked up from germline, CDR1 is SQVTM and CDR2 is ANQGSEA. Trimming cost V 0 bases and J 9 bases; bases outside gene matches: 12. The CDR3 sequence is 16 residues long. CDR3 in DNA: TGCAGCGTTGAAGATCCGGGACAGGGGTTACCCAGCACGCAGTATTTT. Translated: CSVEDPGQGLPSTQYF.